This TCR beta chain was retrieved from a study of T-cell memory formation after mild COVID-19. Whole-study results and caveats: Certain responding clones were present in pre-infection memory, suggesting participation of cross-reactive memory. From day 15 to 85, contracting clones were balanced between CD4 and CD8, whereas later expanders leaned toward CD4+. CM and EM subsets held most contracting CD4+ clones; EMRA held CD8+ ones.

MiXCR, applied by TCRdb to the 5' RACE reads, yields one record per CDR3 protein. The table includes about 350,000 distinct CDR3 sequences, approximately 14% detected once. As concerns this clonotype: Its antigen is unidentified.

The CDR3 is 13 residues long. Germline CDR1 reads SNHLY; CDR2 reads FYNNEI. Trimming shortened V by 5 bases and J by 5 bases, and 12 bases separated the two germline ends. The material sequenced was PBMCs or a T cell subset sorted from them (not recorded which). The V call is TRBV2, the J call TRBJ2-5; D unclear. The sequence came from a man aged 18 to 29 who had mild COVID-19 (a few samples of this study predate the infection). Cell type and time point are not known. This CDR3 reads CASSPTRQETQYF. The CDR3 DNA follows: TGTGCCAGCAGTCCGACTCGGCAGGAGACCCAGTACTTC.